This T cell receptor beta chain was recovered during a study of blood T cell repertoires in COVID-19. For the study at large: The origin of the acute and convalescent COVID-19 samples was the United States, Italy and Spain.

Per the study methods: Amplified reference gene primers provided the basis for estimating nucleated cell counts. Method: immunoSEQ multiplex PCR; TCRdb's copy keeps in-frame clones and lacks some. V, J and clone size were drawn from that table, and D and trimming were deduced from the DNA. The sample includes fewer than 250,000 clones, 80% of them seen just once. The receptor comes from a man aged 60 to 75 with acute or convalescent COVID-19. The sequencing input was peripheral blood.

The CDR3: CASSLTGVEIGYTF. The CDR3 nucleotides read TGCGCCAGCAGCCTGACAGGGGTGGAGATTGGCTACACCTTC. The J gene is TRBJ1-2, the V gene TRBV4-3; the match to TRBD1 covers 8 bases. Germline lookup yields CDR1 LGHNA and CDR2 YSLEER. Trimming at V came to 4 bases and at J to 7 bases, leaving 8 bases not matched to a gene. The CDR3 is 14 residues long.